The clone carrying this T cell receptor (beta chain) was found a few times. Its antigen is unknown. Vbeta (60) and Jbeta (13) primers were used in the PCR. Profiled with immunoSEQ multiplex PCR; TCRdb holds only in-frame clones, not every one. The sample includes about 140,000 clones, about four fifths of them seen just once. This sample was taken from a study of cytomegalovirus exposure and HLA in healthy donors. Regarding the study as a whole: Researchers reported in a later analysis that a missense DCLRE1C variant was tied to TCR beta V- and J-gene trimming.

Trimming shortened V by 0 bases and J by 5 bases, and 14 bases separated the two germline ends. The CDR3 has 16 residues. Germline CDR1 and CDR2: SGHRS and YFSETQ. The sample taken for sequencing was PBMCs. The gene calls are TRBV5-1 and TRBJ1-4; a weak D match, TRBD1 (6 bases). The clonotype comes from a man aged 25 to 40 in good health and CMV-seronegative. CDR3 sequence reads: CASSLVAWQGNEKLFF. As DNA, the CDR3 is TGCGCCAGCAGCTTGGTAGCGTGGCAGGGGAATGAAAAACTGTTTTTT.